These 4 T cell receptor beta chains originate from one sample sequenced in a study of early T cells in non-severe SARS-CoV-2 infection. TCRdb passed the 5' RACE reads through MiXCR, listing each CDR3 protein once. This sample has roughly 50,000 distinct CDR3 sequences, with approximately 8.4% found just once. Sequencing input: whole blood. The receptors stem from an adult who was a healthcare worker with PCR-confirmed SARS-CoV-2 infection or an uninfected control (not recorded which).

V gene TRBV4-1 combines with J gene TRBJ1-4; no clear D gene. Germline CDR1 and CDR2: MGHRA and YSYEKL. The CDR3 length is 15 residues. V lost 1 base and J lost 0, with 6 bases in between. CDR3 amino acids: CASSQGPTTNEKLFF. As DNA, the CDR3 is TGCGCCAGCAGCCAAGGGCCCACAACTAATGAAAAACTGTTTTTT.

This clonotype has ten or more counts. V and J are TRBV12-3 or TRBV12-4 and TRBJ2-7; TRBD2 is a possible D gene (6 bases). The CDR3 has 13 amino acids. Trimming shortened V by 2 bases and J by 7 bases, and 12 bases separated the two germline ends. The DNA of the CDR3 is TGTGCCAGCAGTTTACGGCGGGATAGGGAGCAGTACTTC. It codes for CASSLRRDREQYF.

This clonotype was observed many times. The chain combines TRBV20-1 with TRBJ2-7; a possible D gene is TRBD2 (6 bases). Trimming cost V 3 bases and J 0 bases, with 18 bases left between them. Germline V gene sequence: CDR1 DFQATT, CDR2 SNEGSKA (reference sequence). CDR3 size: 16 residues. CDR3 in DNA: TGCAGTGCTAGGAGTATTCCGGGACTCCACTCCTACGAGCAGTACTTC. Protein sequence: CSARSIPGLHSYEQYF.

The genes are TRBV4-1 and TRBJ2-7, with D hard to call. V was trimmed by 3 bases and J by 3 bases, leaving 3 bases between them. The CDR3 is made up of 11 amino acids. Germline V CDR1 and CDR2: MGHRA, YSYEKL. The DNA for the CDR3 is TGCGCCAGCAGCCAGATCTACGAGCAGTACTTC. This gives the protein CASSQIYEQYF.